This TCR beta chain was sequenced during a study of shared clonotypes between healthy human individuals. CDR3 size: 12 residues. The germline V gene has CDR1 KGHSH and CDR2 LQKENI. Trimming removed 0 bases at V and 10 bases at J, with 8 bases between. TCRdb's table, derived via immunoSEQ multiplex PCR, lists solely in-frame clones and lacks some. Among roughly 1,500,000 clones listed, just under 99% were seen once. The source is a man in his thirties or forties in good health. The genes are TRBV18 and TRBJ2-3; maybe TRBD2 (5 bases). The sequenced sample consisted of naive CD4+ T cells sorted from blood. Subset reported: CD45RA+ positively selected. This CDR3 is CASSPPSGSQYF. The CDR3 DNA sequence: TGTGCCAGCTCACCACCGAGCGGCTCGCAGTATTTT.